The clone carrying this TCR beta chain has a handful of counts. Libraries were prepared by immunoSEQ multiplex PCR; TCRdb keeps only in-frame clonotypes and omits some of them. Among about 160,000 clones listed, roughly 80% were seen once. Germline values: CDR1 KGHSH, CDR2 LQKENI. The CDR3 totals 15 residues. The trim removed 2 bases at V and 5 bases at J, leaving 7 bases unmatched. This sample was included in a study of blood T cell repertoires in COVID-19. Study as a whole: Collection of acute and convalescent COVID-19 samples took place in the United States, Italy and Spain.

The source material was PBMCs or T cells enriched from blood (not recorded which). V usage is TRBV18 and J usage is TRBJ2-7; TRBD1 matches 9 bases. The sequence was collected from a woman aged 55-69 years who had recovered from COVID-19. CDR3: CASSPYRDRGNEQYF. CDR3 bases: TGTGCCAGCTCACCATATCGAGACAGGGGGAACGAGCAGTACTTC.